This TCR beta chain comes out of a study of T-cell reconstitution after alpha-beta-depleted transplantation in children. Study-wide results and caveats: Counts and diversity of T cells one year after transplant came mostly from newly produced T cells.

The germline V gene encodes CDR1 SGHDT and CDR2 YYEEEE. Trimming shortened V by 1 base and J by 4 bases, and 13 bases separated the two germline ends. This CDR3 is 15 amino acids long. This clonotype was counted between two and nine times. Antigen: not known. TCRbeta library preparation incorporated unique molecular identifiers. One entry per CDR3 protein, called by TCRdb with MiXCR from the PCR reads. Here the sample spans about 470,000 distinct CDR3 sequences, over 40% being singletons. This sequence joins TRBV5-6 and TRBJ2-3; maybe TRBD2 (6 bases). Sequencing was performed on PBMCs, taken before TCRalphabeta/CD19-depleted stem cell transplant. The origin of this receptor is a girl under 10 years old with aplastic anemia, due to receive a stem cell transplant. The CDR3 bases are TGTGCCAGCAGCTTGAACGGAGGGCCTCCAGATACGCAGTATTTT. Its protein is CASSLNGGPPDTQYF.